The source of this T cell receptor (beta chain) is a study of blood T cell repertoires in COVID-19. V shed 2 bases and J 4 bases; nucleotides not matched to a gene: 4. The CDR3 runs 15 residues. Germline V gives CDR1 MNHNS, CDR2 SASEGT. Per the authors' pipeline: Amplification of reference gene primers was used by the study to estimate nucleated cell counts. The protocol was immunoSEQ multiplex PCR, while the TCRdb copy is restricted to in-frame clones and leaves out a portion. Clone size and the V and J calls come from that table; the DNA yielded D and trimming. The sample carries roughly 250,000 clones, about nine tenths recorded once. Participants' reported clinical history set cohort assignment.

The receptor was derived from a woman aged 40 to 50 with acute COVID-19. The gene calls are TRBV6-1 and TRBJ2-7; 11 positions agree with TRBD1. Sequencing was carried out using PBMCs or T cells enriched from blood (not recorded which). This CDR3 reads CASSELGTGGYEQYF. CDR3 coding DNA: TGTGCCAGCAGTGAATTAGGGACAGGGGGATACGAGCAGTACTTC.